The clone carrying this T cell receptor beta chain was observed a handful of times. Its specificity is unknown. This specimen comes from a study of T cell repertoires in cytomegalovirus infection. About the study: The authors used CMV epitopes that were HLA-C-restricted (recently identified) and HLA-B-restricted (well studied). The public TCR beta signatures pointed to both CMV infection and matching HLA type. Study-wide results and caveats: Dominant in the ex vivo response were TCR beta clonotypes restricted by HLA-C and specific for CMV.

CDR1 SGHDN and CDR2 FVKESK come from the germline V gene. The V and J ends lost 0 bases and 1 base respectively, with 14 bases between them. The CDR3 is made up of 17 amino acids. TCRdb re-derived calls from the reads in MiXCR, one entry per CDR3 protein. Here the sample spans around 710,000 distinct CDR3 sequences, approximately 32% being singletons. V gene TRBV14 combines with J gene TRBJ2-3; D gene uncertain. The material sequenced was cultured CD8+ T cells from PBMCs, taken from culture after CMV antigen stimulation. The TCR comes from a human donor in good health (CMV status not recorded). Some clones in this sample may be carry-over from other donors' samples. CDR3 residues: CASSQDWLSPGTDTQYF. CDR3 sequence (DNA): TGTGCCAGCAGCCAAGACTGGCTTTCCCCGGGCACAGATACGCAGTATTTT. The variable domain in full, completed from reference TRBV14 and TRBJ2-3, reads EAGVTQFPSHSVIEKGQTVTLRCDPISGHDNLYWYRRVMGKEIKFLLHFVKESKQDESGMPNNRFLAERTGGTYSTLKVQPAELEDSGVYFCASSQDWLSPGTDTQYFGPGTRLTVL.